This TCR beta chain is from a study of response to subunit inactivated influenza vaccine. Study results and caveats: The authors suggested that few new T cells are recruited per seasonal influenza vaccination.

The germline V gene encodes CDR1 SGHTA and CDR2 FQGNSA. The germline V and J ends were trimmed by 3 bases and 3 bases, with 15 bases remaining between them. The CDR3 is 16 amino acids. The table lists this clonotype with a few counts. Its antigen is as yet unknown. One entry per CDR3 protein results from TCRdb running MiXCR on the RT-PCR reads. The sample holds around 760,000 distinct CDR3 sequences, about 14% seen once. The clonotype comes from a man aged 50 to 59 who received an inactivated influenza vaccine. The chain employs TRBV7-2 and TRBJ1-5, with D maybe TRBD1 (6 bases). Specimen: PBMCs from blood, collected 14 days before vaccination. CDR3 nucleotide sequence: TGTGCCAGCAGCTTGGAAGGGGGTGGGGACAATCAGCCCCAGCATTTT. Protein: CASSLEGGGDNQPQHF. The full variable domain, completed using reference TRBV7-2 and TRBJ1-5, is GAGVSQSPSNKVTEKGKDVELRCDPISGHTALYWYRQSLGQGLEFLIYFQGNSAPDKSGLPSDRFSAERTGGSVSTLTIQRTQQEDSAVYLCASSLEGGGDNQPQHFGDGTRLSIL.